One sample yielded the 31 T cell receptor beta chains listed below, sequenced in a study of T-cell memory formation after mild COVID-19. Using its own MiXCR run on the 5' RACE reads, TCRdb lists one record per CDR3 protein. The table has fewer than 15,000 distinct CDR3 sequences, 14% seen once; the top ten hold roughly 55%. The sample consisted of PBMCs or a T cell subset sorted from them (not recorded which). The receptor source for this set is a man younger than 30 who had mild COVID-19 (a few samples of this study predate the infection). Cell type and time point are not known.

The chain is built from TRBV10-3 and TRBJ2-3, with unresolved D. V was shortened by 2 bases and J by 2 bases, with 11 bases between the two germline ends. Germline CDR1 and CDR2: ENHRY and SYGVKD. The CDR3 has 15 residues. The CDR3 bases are TGTGCCATCAGTGAGAGGGATGGGGTCACAGATACGCAGTATTTT. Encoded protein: CAISERDGVTDTQYF.

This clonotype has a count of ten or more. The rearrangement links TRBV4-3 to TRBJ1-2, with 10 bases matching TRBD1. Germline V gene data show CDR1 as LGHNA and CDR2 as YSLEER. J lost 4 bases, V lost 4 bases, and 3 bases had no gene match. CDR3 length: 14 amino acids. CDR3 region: CASSPGQGGYGYTF. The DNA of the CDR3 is TGCGCCAGCAGCCCCGGACAGGGGGGCTATGGCTACACCTTC.

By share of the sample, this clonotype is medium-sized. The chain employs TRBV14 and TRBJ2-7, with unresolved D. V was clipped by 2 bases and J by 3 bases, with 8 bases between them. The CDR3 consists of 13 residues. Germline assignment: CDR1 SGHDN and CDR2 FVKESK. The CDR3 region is CASSQLGYYEQYF. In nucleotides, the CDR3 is TGTGCCAGCAGCCAACTAGGTTACTACGAGCAGTACTTC.

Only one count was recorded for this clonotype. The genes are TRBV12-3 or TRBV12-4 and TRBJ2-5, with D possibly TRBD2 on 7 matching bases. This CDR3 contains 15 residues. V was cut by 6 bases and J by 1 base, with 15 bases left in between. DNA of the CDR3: TGTGCCAGCAGCTCCGAGGGGGGGGGCCAAGAGACCCAGTACTTC. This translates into CASSSEGGGQETQYF.

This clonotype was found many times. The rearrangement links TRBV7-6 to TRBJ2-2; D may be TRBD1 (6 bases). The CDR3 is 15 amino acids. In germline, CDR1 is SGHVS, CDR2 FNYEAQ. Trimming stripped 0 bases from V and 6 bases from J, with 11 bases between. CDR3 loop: CASSLATGPAGELFF. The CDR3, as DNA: TGTGCCAGCAGCTTAGCTACAGGGCCCGCCGGGGAGCTGTTTTTT.

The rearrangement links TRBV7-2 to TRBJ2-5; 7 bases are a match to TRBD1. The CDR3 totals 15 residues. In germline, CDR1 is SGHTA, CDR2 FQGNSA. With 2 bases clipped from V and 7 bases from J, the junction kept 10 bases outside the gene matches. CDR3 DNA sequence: TGTGCCAGCAGCTTATCTCCGGGACAGCCAACGACCCAGTACTTC. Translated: CASSLSPGQPTTQYF.

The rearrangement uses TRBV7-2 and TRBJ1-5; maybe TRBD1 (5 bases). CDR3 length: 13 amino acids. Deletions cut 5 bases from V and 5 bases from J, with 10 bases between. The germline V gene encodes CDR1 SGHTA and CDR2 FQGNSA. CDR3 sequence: CASSPQGYQPQHF. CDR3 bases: TGTGCCAGCAGCCCGCAGGGATATCAGCCCCAGCATTTT.

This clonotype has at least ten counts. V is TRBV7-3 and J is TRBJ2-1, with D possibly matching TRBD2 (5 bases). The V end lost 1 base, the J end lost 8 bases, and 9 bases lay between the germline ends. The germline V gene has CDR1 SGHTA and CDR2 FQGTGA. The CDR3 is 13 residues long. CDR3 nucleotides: TGTGCCAGCAGCTTAAAATCCGGGGATGAGCAGTTCTTC. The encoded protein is CASSLKSGDEQFF.

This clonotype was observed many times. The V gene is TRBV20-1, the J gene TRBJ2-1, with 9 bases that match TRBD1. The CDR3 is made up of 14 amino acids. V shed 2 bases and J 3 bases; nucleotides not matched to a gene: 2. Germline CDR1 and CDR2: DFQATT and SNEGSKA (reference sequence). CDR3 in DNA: TGCAGTGCTAGAAGGGGACAGGGCTACAATGAGCAGTTCTTC. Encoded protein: CSARRGQGYNEQFF.

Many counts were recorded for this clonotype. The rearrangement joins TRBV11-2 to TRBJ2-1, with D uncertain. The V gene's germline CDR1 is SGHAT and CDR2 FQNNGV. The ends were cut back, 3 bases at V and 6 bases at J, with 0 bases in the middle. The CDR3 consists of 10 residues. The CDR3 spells CASSFNEQFF. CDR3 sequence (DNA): TGTGCCAGCAGCTTCAATGAGCAGTTCTTC.

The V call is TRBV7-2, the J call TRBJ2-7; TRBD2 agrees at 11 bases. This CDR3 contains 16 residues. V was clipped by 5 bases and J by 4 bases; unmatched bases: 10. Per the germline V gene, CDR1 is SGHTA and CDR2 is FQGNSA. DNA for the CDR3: TGTGCCAGCAGCATTACTACTAGCGGGGGCTGGTACGAGCAGTACGTC. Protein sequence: CASSITTSGGWYEQYV.

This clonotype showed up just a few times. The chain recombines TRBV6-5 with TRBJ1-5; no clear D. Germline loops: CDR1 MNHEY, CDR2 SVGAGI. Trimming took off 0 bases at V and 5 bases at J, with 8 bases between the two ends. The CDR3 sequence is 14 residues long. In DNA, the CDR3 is TGTGCCAGCAGTTACTCGAGCGGTTATCAGCCCCAGCATTTT. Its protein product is CASSYSSGYQPQHF.

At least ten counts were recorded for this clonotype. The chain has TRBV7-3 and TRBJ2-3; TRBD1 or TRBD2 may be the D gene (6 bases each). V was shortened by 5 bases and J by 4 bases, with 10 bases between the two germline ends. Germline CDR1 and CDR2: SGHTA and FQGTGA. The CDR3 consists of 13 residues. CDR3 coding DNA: TGTGCCAGCAGCCTTAGGGGGGCAGATACGCAGTATTTT. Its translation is CASSLRGADTQYF.

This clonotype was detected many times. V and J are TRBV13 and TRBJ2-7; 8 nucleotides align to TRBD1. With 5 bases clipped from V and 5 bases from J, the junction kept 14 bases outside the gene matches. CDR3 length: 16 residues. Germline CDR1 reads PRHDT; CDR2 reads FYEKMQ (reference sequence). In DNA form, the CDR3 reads TGTGCCAGCAGCCCGTGGACAGGGCCCCCTGGGGACGAGCAGTACTTC. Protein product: CASSPWTGPPGDEQYF.

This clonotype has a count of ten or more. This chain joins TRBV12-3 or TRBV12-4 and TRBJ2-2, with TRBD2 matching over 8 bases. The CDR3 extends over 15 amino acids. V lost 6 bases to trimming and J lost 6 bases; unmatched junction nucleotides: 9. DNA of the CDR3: TGTGCCAGCAGCTGGGACCGGGGGGGGGCCGGGGAGCTGTTTTTT. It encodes CASSWDRGGAGELFF.

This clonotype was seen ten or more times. CDR3 in amino acids: CASSYTIELNTEAFF. The CDR3 nucleotides are TGTGCCAGCAGTTACACGATCGAGTTGAACACTGAAGCTTTCTTT. The gene calls are TRBV12-3 or TRBV12-4 and TRBJ1-1; D is undetermined. V was trimmed by 4 bases and J by 0 bases, leaving 12 bases between them. The CDR3 totals 15 residues.

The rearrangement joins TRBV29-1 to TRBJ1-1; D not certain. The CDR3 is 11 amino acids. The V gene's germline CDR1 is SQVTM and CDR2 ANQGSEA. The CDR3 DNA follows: TGCAGTGCATGGCTGAACACTGAAGCTTTCTTT. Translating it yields CSAWLNTEAFF.

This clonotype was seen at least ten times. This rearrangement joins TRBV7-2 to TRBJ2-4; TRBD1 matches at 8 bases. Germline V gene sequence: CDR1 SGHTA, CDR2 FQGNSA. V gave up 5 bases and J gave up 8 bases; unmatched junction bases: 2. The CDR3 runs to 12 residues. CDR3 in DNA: TGTGCCAGCAGCGCGACAGGGGACATTCAGTACTTC. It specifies CASSATGDIQYF.

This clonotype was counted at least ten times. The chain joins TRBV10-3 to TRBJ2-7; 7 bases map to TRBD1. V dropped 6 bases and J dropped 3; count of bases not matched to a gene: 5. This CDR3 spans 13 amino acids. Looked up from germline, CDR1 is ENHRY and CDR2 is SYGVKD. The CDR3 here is CAISPGTDYEQYF. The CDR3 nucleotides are TGTGCCATCAGCCCCGGGACAGACTACGAGCAGTACTTC.

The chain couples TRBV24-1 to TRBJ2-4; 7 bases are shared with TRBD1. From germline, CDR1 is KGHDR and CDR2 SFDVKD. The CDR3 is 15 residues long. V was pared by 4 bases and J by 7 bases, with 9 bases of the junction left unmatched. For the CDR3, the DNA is TGTGCCACCAGTGACCACAGGACAGGTGGGAACATTCAGTACTTC. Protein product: CATSDHRTGGNIQYF.

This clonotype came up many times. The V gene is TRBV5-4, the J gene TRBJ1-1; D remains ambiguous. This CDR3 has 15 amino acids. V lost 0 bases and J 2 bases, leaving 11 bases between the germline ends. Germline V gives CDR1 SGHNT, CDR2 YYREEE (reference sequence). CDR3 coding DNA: TGTGCCAGCAGCTTGGCCGGAGCCCCCAACACTGAAGCTTTCTTT. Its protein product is CASSLAGAPNTEAFF.

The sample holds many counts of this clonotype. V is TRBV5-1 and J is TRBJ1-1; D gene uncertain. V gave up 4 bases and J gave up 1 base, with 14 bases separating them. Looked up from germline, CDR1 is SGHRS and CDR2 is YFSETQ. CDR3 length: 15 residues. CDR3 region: CASSPGGPSNTEAFF. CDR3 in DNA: TGCGCCAGCAGCCCCGGAGGACCATCGAACACTGAAGCTTTCTTT.

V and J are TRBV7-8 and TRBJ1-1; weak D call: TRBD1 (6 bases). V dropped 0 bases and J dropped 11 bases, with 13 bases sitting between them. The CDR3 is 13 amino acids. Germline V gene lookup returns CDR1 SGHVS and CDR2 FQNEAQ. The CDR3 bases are TGTGCCAGCAGCTTAGCGAGGGGGGCGCGGGCTTTCTTT. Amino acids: CASSLARGARAFF.

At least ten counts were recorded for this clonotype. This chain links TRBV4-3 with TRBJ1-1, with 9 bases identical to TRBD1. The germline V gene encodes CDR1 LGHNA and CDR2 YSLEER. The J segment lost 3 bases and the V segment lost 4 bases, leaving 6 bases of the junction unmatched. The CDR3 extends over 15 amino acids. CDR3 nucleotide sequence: TGCGCCAGCAGCCCTGACAGGGGGGGGTACACTGAAGCTTTCTTT. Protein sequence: CASSPDRGGYTEAFF.

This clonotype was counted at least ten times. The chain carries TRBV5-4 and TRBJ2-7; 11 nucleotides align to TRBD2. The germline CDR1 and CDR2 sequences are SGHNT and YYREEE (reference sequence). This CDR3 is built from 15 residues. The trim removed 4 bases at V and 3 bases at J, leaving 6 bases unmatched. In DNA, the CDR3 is TGTGCCAGCAGCGCGACCGGGACTAGCGGCTACGAGCAGTACTTC. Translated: CASSATGTSGYEQYF.

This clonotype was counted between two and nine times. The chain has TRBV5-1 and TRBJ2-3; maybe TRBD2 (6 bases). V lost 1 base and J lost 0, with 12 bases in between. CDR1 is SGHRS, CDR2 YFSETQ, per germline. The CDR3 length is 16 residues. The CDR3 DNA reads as TGCGCCAGCAGCTTGTGGGGGGTCCTGAGCACAGATACGCAGTATTTT. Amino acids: CASSLWGVLSTDTQYF.

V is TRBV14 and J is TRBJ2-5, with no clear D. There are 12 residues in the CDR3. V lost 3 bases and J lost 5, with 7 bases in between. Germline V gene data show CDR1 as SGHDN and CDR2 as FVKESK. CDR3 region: CASSQGVETQYF. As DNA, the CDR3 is TGTGCCAGCAGCCAGGGTGTTGAGACCCAGTACTTC. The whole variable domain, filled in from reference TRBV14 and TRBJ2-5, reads EAGVTQFPSHSVIEKGQTVTLRCDPISGHDNLYWYRRVMGKEIKFLLHFVKESKQDESGMPNNRFLAERTGGTYSTLKVQPAELEDSGVYFCASSQGVETQYFGPGTRLLVL.

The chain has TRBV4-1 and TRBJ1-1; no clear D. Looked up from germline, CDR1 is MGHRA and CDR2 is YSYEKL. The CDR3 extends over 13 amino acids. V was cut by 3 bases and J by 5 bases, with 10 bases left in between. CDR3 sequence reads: CASSHLGNTEAFF. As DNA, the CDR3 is TGCGCCAGCAGCCATTTGGGAAATACTGAAGCTTTCTTT.

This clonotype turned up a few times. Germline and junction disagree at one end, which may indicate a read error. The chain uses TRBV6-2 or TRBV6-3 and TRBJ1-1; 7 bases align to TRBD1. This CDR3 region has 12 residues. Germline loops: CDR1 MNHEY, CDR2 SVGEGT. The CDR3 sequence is CASSPTGGTALF. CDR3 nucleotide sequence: TGTGCCAGCAGTCCCACCGGAGGGACAGCACTCTTT.

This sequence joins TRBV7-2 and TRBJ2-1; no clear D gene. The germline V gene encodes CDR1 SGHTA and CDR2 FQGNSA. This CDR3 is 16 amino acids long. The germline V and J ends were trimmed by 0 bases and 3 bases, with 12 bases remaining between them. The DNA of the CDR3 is TGTGCCAGCAGCTTAGCACGACCTAGTCTCTACAATGAGCAGTTCTTC. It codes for CASSLARPSLYNEQFF.

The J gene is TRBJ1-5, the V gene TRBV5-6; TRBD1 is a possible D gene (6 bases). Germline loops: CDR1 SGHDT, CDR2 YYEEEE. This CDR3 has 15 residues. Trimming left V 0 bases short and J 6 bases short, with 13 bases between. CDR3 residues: CASSLGGALSQPQHF. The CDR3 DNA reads TGTGCCAGCAGCTTGGGGGGGGCTCTGAGTCAGCCCCAGCATTTT.